This entry concerns a single T cell receptor (beta chain). This sample is drawn from a study of blood T cell repertoires in COVID-19. Study-level information: The United States, Italy and Spain were the sources of the acute and convalescent COVID-19 samples.

Generated by immunoSEQ multiplex PCR, the TCRdb table keeps only in-frame clones and is missing some. The table lists about 58,000 clones, around nine tenths of them singletons, with around an eighth in the top ten. The CDR3 is 14 residues long. Germline V gives CDR1 LGHNA, CDR2 YSLEER. The V end was cut by 9 bases, the J end by 0 bases, with 14 bases between. The origin of this receptor is a woman aged 55-69 years with active COVID-19. This rearrangement joins TRBV4-3 to TRBJ1-1, with D maybe TRBD1 (6 bases). The sequenced sample consisted of peripheral blood. The CDR3 sequence: CASRGGPVNTEAFF. The CDR3 nucleotides are TGCGCCAGTCGGGGGGGGCCGGTGAACACTGAAGCTTTCTTT.